This T cell receptor beta chain derives from a study of beta chain features in type 1 diabetes. Study findings and constraints: PCR might preferentially amplify shorter templates, equally in patients and controls. Shortening of TCRB CDR3s, moderate but significant, appeared in all four CD4+ subsets of Type 1 diabetes patients.

V lost 2 bases, J lost 0 bases, and 16 bases lay in between. Germline CDR1 reads GTSNPN; CDR2 reads SVGIG (reference sequence). This CDR3 is built from 16 residues. In the case of this clone: The target antigen is unknown.

Sorted populations all exceeded 95% purity. Investigators reverse transcribed all isolated RNA, so they sequenced expressed TCRB transcripts. The table came from immunoSEQ multiplex PCR; TCRdb's copy has only in-frame clones and leaves some out. The top ten hold about 0.58% of the sample, which has roughly 170,000 clones, 10% to 15% seen once. The receptor was derived from a woman younger than 35 in good health. Sequences were obtained from central memory CD4+ T cells from blood. J is TRBJ1-1 and V is TRBV30; D may be TRBD1 (5 bases). CDR3 sequence: CAWSYQGENMNTEAFF. The CDR3 DNA reads TGTGCCTGGAGTTACCAGGGTGAGAATATGAACACTGAAGCTTTCTTT. The complete variable domain, with remaining parts taken from reference TRBV30 and TRBJ1-1, reads SQTIHQWPATLVQPVGSPLSLECTVEGTSNPNLYWYRQAAGRGLQLLFYSVGIGQISSEVPQNLSASRPQDRQFILSSKKLLLSDSGFYLCAWSYQGENMNTEAFFGQGTRLTVV.